A single T cell receptor beta chain is shown here with its context. Its antigen is not identified. Some clones are missing from TCRdb's copy, which holds only in-frame ones; the method was immunoSEQ multiplex PCR. The table has roughly 100,000 clones, about 81% seen once. This CDR3 comprises 16 residues. V dropped 5 bases and J dropped 4; count of bases not matched to a gene: 13. Germline V gene sequence: CDR1 SGHRS, CDR2 YFSETQ. This sample is part of a study of T cell responses to AZD1222 COVID-19 vaccine. Broader study findings: Most donors were white British and more were female, and clonal diversity was possibly underestimated.

This TCR was recovered from an adult who received the AZD1222 COVID-19 vaccine. The sequencing here drew on peripheral blood, taken 28 days after the second AZD1222 dose. This chain joins TRBV5-1 and TRBJ1-1; the match to TRBD1 covers 8 bases. CDR3 amino acids: CASRDRGSLGSTEAFF. The CDR3 region has the DNA TGCGCCAGCAGAGACAGGGGCAGCCTTGGGAGCACTGAAGCTTTCTTT.